This TCR beta chain was obtained from a study of siplizumab effects on memory and regulatory T cells. V was trimmed by 5 bases and J by 4 bases, leaving 15 bases between them. Germline V gene sequence: CDR1 SQVTM, CDR2 ANQGSEA. CDR3 size: 13 residues. Here immunoSEQ multiplex PCR was the method, and the copy in TCRdb shows in-frame clones only, minus some. The data contain over 80,000 clones, around 94% of them singletons. With regard to this clone: Its matching antigen is unknown.

Study-wide results and caveats: Assignment to unstimulated subsets succeeded for only a minor fraction of the alloreactive clones. Alloreactive sequences traceable to unstimulated CD4+ memory cells were significantly reduced by siplizumab. The naive T cell population seemed more diverse than memory cells and seemed a major contributor to the alloresponse.

The receptor comes from a human donor in good health. This chain joins TRBV29-1 and TRBJ2-7, with a tentative D call TRBD1 (7 bases). Sequenced material: non-Treg CD4+ T cells sorted from blood. The CDR3 spells CSVSKAGGYEQYF. In nucleotides, the CDR3 is TGCAGCGTTTCCAAGGCAGGGGGGTACGAGCAGTACTTC.